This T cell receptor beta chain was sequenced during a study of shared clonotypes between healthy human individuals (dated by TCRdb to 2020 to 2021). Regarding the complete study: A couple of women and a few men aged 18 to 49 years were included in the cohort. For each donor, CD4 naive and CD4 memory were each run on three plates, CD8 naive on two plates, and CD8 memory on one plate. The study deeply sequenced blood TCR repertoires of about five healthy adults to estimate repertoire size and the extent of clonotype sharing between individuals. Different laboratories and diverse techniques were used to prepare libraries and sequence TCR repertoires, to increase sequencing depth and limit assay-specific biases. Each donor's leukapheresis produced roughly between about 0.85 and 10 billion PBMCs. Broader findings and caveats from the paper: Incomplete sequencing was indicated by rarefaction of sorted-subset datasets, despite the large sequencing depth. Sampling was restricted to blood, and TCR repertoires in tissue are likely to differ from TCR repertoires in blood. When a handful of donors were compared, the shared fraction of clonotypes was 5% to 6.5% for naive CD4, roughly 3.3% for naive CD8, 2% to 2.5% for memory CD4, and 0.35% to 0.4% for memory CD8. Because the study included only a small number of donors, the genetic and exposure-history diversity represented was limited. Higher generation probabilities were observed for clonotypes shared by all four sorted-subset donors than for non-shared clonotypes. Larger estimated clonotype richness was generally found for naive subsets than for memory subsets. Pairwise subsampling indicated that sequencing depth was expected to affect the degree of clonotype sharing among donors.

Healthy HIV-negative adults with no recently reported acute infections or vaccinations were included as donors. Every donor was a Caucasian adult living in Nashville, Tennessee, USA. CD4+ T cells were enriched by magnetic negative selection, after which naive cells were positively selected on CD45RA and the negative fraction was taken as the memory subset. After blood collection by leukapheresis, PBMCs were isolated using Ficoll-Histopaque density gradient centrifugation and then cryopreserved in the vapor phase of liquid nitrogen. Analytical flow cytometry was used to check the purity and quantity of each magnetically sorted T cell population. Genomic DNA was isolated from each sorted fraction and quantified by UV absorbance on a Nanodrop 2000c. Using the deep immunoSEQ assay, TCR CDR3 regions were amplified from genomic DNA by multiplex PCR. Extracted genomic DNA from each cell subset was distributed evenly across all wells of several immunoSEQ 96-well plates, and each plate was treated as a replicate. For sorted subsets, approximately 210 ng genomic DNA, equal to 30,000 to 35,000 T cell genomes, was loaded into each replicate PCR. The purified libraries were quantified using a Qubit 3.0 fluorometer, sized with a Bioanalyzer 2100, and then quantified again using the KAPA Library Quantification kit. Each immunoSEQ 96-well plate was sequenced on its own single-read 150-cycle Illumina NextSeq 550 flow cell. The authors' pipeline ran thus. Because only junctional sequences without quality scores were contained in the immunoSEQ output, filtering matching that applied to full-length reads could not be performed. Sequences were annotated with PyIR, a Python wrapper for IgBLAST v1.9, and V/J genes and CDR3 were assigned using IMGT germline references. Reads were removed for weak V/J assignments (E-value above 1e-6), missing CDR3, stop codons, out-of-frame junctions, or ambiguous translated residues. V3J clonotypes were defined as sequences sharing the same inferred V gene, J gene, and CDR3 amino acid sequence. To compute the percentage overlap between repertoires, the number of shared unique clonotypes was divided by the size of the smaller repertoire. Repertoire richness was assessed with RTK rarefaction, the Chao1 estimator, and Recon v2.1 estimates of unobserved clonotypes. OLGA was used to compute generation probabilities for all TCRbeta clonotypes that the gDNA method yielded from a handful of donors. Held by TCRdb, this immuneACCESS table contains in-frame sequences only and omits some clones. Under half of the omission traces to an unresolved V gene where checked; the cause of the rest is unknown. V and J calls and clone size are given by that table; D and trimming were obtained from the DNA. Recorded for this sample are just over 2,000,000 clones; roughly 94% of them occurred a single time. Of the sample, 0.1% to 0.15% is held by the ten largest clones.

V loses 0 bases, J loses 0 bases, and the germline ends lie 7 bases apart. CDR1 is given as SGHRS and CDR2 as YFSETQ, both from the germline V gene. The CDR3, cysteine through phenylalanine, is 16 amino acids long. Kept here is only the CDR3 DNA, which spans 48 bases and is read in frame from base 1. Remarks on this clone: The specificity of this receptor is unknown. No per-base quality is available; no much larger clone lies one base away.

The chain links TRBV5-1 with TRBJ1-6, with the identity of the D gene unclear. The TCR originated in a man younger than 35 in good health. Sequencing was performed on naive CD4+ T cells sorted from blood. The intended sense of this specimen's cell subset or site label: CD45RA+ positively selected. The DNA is TGCGCCAGCAGCTTGGCCGGTGACTCCTATAATTCACCCCTCCACTTT. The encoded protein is CASSLAGDSYNSPLHF.